The next 18 T cell receptor beta chains were all read from a single sample in a study of shared clonotypes between healthy human individuals. It was CD45RO-negative cells, positively selected for CCR7, that made up naive CD8 cells, with terminally differentiated effector memory CD45RA+ cells excluded. The assay was immunoSEQ multiplex PCR, and TCRdb's table has in-frame clones only and misses some. The table records approximately 600,000 clones, about 95% of them present only once. The specimen was naive CD8+ T cells sorted from blood. These receptors originate from a woman aged 25 to 39 in good health.

This clone was seen a single time. The J gene is TRBJ2-1, the V gene TRBV12-5, with unresolved D. The CDR3 totals 11 residues. Deletions cut 6 bases from V and 11 bases from J, with 11 bases between. The V gene's germline CDR1 is LGHNT and CDR2 FRNRAP. CDR3 sequence (DNA): TGTGCTAGTGGACCCCTAGGTCAGCAGTTCTTC. Translated, it gives CASGPLGQQFF.

The CDR3: CASSYARTSSYEQYF. CDR3 DNA sequence: TGTGCCAGCAGTTACGCCCGGACGAGCTCCTACGAGCAGTACTTC. J is TRBJ2-7 and V is TRBV6-6; D gene ambiguous. Per germline, CDR1 MNHNY and CDR2 SVGAGI (reference sequence). The CDR3 is 15 residues long. Trimming removed 2 bases from V and 0 bases from J, with 11 bases in between.

This clone came up once. The chain employs TRBV27 and TRBJ2-3; TRBD2 aligns across 9 bases. V lost 5 bases to trimming and J lost 3 bases; unmatched junction nucleotides: 9. Germline values: CDR1 MNHEY, CDR2 SMNVEV (reference sequence). This CDR3 contains 16 residues. The CDR3 spells CASSPTSGGDTDTQYF. The CDR3 DNA reads as TGTGCCAGCAGTCCGACTAGCGGAGGGGATACAGATACGCAGTATTTT.

The chain recombines TRBV6-6 with TRBJ2-1; D possibly corresponds to TRBD2 (5 bases). V was trimmed by 1 base and J by 9 bases, leaving 13 bases between them. The CDR3 totals 14 residues. CDR1 is MNHNY and CDR2 is SVGAGI in the germline V gene (reference sequence). The CDR3 is CASSYYPEVSEQFF. The CDR3 DNA follows: TGTGCCAGCAGTTACTACCCGGAGGTTTCTGAGCAGTTCTTC.

The gene calls are TRBV27 and TRBJ2-1; D unresolved. Trimming removed 5 bases at V and 4 bases at J, with 15 bases between. From germline, CDR1 is MNHEY and CDR2 SMNVEV (reference sequence). The CDR3 has 15 residues. This CDR3 reads CASSPGVLGYNEQFF. DNA for the CDR3: TGTGCCAGCAGTCCTGGGGTTCTGGGGTACAATGAGCAGTTCTTC.

The chain employs TRBV7-6 and TRBJ1-3; D uncertain. Trimming removed 3 bases from V and 0 bases from J, with 15 bases in between. CDR3 length: 17 residues. Germline CDR1 reads SGHVS; CDR2 reads FNYEAQ. CDR3 sequence reads: CASSFWSGKNSGNTIYF. The CDR3 DNA reads TGTGCCAGCAGCTTTTGGTCTGGAAAAAACTCTGGAAACACCATATATTTT.

The genes are TRBV27 and TRBJ2-1, with D uncertain. This CDR3 contains 12 residues. V was cut by 1 base and J by 7 bases, with 5 bases left in between. The germline gives CDR1 MNHEY, CDR2 SMNVEV (reference sequence). The CDR3 coding sequence is TGTGCCAGCAGTTTATTGAGGAATGAGCAGTTCTTC. Its translation is CASSLLRNEQFF.

The chain carries TRBV9 and TRBJ1-2; D gene ambiguous. The germline V and J ends were trimmed by 2 bases and 7 bases, with 18 bases remaining between them. The CDR3 runs 15 residues. Germline V gene lookup returns CDR1 SGDLS and CDR2 YYNGEE. The CDR3 is CASSVDRIGFRGYTF. CDR3 coding DNA: TGTGCCAGCAGCGTCGACCGGATCGGATTTCGTGGCTACACCTTC.

CDR3 loop: CASSGRSRGYQETQYF. CDR3 nucleotides: TGTGCCAGCTCGGGGCGGAGTCGGGGGTATCAAGAGACCCAGTACTTC. The V gene is TRBV13, the J gene TRBJ2-5, with D perhaps matching TRBD2 (6 bases). CDR1 is PRHDT, CDR2 FYEKMQ, per germline (reference sequence). This CDR3 has 16 residues. Between the trimmed V and J ends, which lost 8 bases and 2 bases, there was a span of 21 bases.

The chain employs TRBV19 and TRBJ2-7, with D possibly TRBD2 on 6 matching bases. Germline CDR1 and CDR2: LNHDA and SQIVND (reference sequence). V lost 4 bases, J lost 0 bases, and 13 bases lay in between. The CDR3 consists of 15 residues. For the CDR3, the DNA is TGTGCCAGTAGTAAGGGAGGACCGGCCTCCTACGAGCAGTACTTC. Residues: CASSKGGPASYEQYF.

With regard to this clone: The sample holds other DNA sequences that translate to the same CDR3. This chain joins TRBV7-9 and TRBJ2-7; D call uncertain. V dropped 4 bases and J dropped 4 bases, with 5 bases sitting between them. The CDR3 contains 11 residues. CDR1 is SEHNR, CDR2 FQNEAQ, per germline (reference sequence). The CDR3 nucleotides are TGTGCCAGCAGCTCCCCTTACGAGCAGTACTTC. It yields the protein CASSSPYEQYF. The full variable domain, in which reference TRBV7-9 and TRBJ2-7 provide the parts outside the CDR3, is DTGVSQNPRHKITKRGQNVTFRCDPISEHNRLYWYRQTLGQGPEFLTYFQNEAQLEKSRLLSDRFSAERPKGSFSTLEIQRTEQGDSAMYLCASSSPYEQYFGPGTRLTVT.

V and J are TRBV15 and TRBJ1-3; no definite D call. CDR3 length equals 14 residues. V was cut by 8 bases and J by 0 bases, with 11 bases left in between. Per the germline V gene, CDR1 is LNHNV and CDR2 is YYDKDF (reference sequence). The CDR3 DNA is TGTGCCACCGGGAGACGGAACTCTGGAAACACCATATATTTT. It yields the protein CATGRRNSGNTIYF.

This clone was observed a single time. The gene calls are TRBV5-5 and TRBJ2-7, with D hard to call. Trimming removed 7 bases at V and 4 bases at J, with 9 bases between. The CDR3 covers 11 residues. Germline CDR1 SGHKS, CDR2 YYEKEE (reference sequence). In DNA form, the CDR3 reads TGTGCCAGCTTACGAGAATACGAGCAGTACTTC. Translated: CASLREYEQYF.

V and J are TRBV10-1 and TRBJ2-2; D might be TRBD2 (5 bases). The V end was cut by 1 base, the J end by 1 base, with 28 bases between. This CDR3 region has 22 residues. Germline CDR1 and CDR2: WNHNN and SYGVQD (reference sequence). CDR3 loop: CASSEWTDVASIQPGNTGELFF. CDR3 nucleotides: TGCGCCAGCAGTGAGTGGACGGATGTAGCGAGTATCCAGCCGGGGAACACCGGGGAGCTGTTTTTT.

This chain uses TRBV29-1 with TRBJ2-1, with TRBD1 matching over 9 bases. The germline V gene has CDR1 SQVTM and CDR2 ANQGSEA. After removal of 5 bases from V and 5 bases from J, the junction contained 7 bases not matched to a gene. The CDR3 consists of 14 residues. The CDR3 DNA sequence: TGCAGCGTTACAGGACAGGGGATCAACAATGAGCAGTTCTTC. This translates into CSVTGQGINNEQFF.

A remark on this clone: Other DNA sequences in this specimen translate into the identical CDR3. The rearrangement uses TRBV27 and TRBJ2-7, with D perhaps matching TRBD1 (5 bases). This CDR3 has 13 residues. Trimming took off 2 bases at V and 2 bases at J, with 7 bases between the two ends. CDR1 MNHEY and CDR2 SMNVEV come from the germline V gene (reference sequence). The CDR3 sequence: CASSLGRAYEQYF. DNA for the CDR3: TGTGCCAGCAGTTTAGGCAGGGCCTACGAGCAGTACTTC.

CDR3 nucleotides: TGTGCCAGCACCTCGTGGCGGGAGGGCCAAGAGACCCAGTACTTC. It specifies CASTSWREGQETQYF. The chain employs TRBV27 and TRBJ2-5, with 9 bases aligning to TRBD2. Trimming removed 7 bases from V and 1 base from J; junction bases left unmatched: 7. Germline CDR1 reads MNHEY; CDR2 reads SMNVEV (reference sequence). CDR3 length equals 15 residues.

The rearrangement uses TRBV2 and TRBJ2-7; D ambiguous. Per the germline V gene, CDR1 is SNHLY and CDR2 is FYNNEI. The CDR3 loop spans 13 amino acids. V was pared by 7 bases and J by 2 bases, with 12 bases between. The CDR3 is CASKDILTYEQYF. The CDR3 nucleotides read TGTGCCAGCAAGGATATCTTAACCTACGAGCAGTACTTC.